This is a list of T cell receptor beta chains from one sample in a study of CD8 T cells in ankylosing spondylitis. TCRdb processed the 5' RACE reads anew with MiXCR; each CDR3 protein has one entry. Of roughly 700,000 distinct CDR3 sequences detected, under 20% appear once; the ten largest clones hold around 20%. What was sequenced was blood, either unsorted or a sorted T cell fraction (not recorded which). These receptors were collected from a male donor with ankylosing spondylitis. CDR3s leave out the opening cysteine and the closing phenylalanine or tryptophan.

j_gene | v_gene | CDR3aa
TRBJ1-2 | TRBV9 | ASSVGSGGGYGYT
TRBJ2-1 | TRBV24-1 | ATSDALAGGNEQF
TRBJ1-6 | TRBV27 | ASSPLWDGNSPLH
TRBJ1-2 | TRBV5-1 | ASSAGEAGYT
TRBJ2-2 | TRBV11-2 | ASSRTTPSNTGELF
TRBJ1-1 | TRBV6-5 | ASSYSPWTGAPEAF
TRBJ2-3 | TRBV2 | ASSPGLGDSDTQY
TRBJ2-1 | TRBV15 | ATSKETGVMDEQF
TRBJ1-1 | TRBV7-9 | ASSLEGFGAF
TRBJ2-7 | TRBV29-1 | SVEDPGTESYEQY
TRBJ1-6 | TRBV7-3 | ASSQGFGSPLH
TRBJ2-2 | TRBV12-3/TRBV12-4 | ASSKNTGELF
TRBJ1-6 | TRBV12-3/TRBV12-4 | ASSTGPRGLTPLH
TRBJ1-5 | TRBV6-2/TRBV6-3 | ASSYPLRVYQPQH
TRBJ2-7 | TRBV9 | ASSSRLAGENEQY
TRBJ2-1 | TRBV20-1 | SARDLERFGFNEQF
TRBJ1-1 | TRBV4-1 | ASSQLLGQGPNTEAF
TRBJ2-2 | TRBV9 | ASSAGTGSNTGELF
TRBJ2-7 | TRBV28 | ASRLGLQYEQY
TRBJ2-1 | TRBV7-2 | ASSLGASGKYNEQF
TRBJ2-4 | TRBV12-3/TRBV12-4 | ASSFRKTWTGGDGNIQY
TRBJ2-1 | TRBV6-2/TRBV6-3 | ASTHPGAGGPFNEQF
TRBJ1-5 | TRBV10-3 | AIGPQGVQPQH
TRBJ2-3 | TRBV5-6 | ASSLLNTDTQY
TRBJ2-3 | TRBV2 | ASSVLTGGSDTQY
TRBJ2-5 | TRBV12-3/TRBV12-4 | ASSRRGGSSETQY
TRBJ2-1 | TRBV12-3/TRBV12-4 | ASNRWGAGEQF
TRBJ2-7 | TRBV2 | ASSTGLAGSYEQY
TRBJ1-1 | TRBV10-3 | AISPGGGTEAF